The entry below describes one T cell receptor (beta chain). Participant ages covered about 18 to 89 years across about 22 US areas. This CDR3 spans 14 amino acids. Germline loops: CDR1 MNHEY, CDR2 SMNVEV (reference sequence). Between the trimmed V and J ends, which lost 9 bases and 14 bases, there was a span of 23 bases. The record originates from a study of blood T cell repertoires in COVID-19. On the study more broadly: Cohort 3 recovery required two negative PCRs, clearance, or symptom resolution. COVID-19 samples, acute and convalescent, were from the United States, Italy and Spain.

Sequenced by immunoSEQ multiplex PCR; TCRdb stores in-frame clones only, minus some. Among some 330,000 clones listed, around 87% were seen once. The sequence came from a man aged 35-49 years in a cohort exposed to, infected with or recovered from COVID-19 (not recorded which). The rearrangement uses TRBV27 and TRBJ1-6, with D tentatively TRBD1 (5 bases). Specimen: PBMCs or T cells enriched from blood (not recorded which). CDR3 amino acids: CASGPDSYLSSLHF. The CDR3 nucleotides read TGTGCCAGTGGACCTGACAGCTACCTATCGTCCCTCCACTTT.